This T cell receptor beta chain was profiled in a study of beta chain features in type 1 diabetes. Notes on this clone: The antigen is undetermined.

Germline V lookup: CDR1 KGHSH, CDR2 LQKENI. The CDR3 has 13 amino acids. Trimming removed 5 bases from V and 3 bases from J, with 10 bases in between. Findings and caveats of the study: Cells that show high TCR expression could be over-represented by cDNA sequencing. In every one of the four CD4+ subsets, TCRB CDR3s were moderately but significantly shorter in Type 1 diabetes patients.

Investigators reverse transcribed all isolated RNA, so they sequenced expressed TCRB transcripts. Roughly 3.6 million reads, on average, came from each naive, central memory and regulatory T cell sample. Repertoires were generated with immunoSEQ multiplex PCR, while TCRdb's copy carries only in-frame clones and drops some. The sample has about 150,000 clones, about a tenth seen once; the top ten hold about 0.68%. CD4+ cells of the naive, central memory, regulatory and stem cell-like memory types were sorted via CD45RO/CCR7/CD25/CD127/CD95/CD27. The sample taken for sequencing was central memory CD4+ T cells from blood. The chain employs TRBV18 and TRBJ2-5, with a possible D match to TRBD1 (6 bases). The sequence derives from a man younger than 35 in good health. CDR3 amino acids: CASSSGQKETQYF. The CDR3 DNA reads TGTGCCAGCTCATCAGGACAGAAAGAGACCCAGTACTTC.